Listed below are T cell receptor beta chains from one sample, sequenced in a study of blood T cell repertoires in COVID-19. Produced via immunoSEQ multiplex PCR; TCRdb's table is partial and in-frame only. This sample has 400,000 to 450,000 clones, with 80% to 90% found just once. Sequencing used peripheral blood. All receptors derive from a young man with COVID-19, enrolled during active disease. CDR3s include the opening cysteine and the closing phenylalanine or tryptophan. Each record gives: clone size, D gene, CDR3 length, J gene, V gene, CDR3 protein, CDR3 DNA. D genes are given only for firm matches. Part of the rows lack a size; the others show once, few, many or a class for expanded clones.

- TRBD1 12 TRBJ1-5 TRBV19 CASSGQDQPQHF TGTGCCAGTAGCGGACAGGATCAGCCCCAGCATTTT
once - 15 TRBJ1-6 TRBV19 CASSLTGAGDSPLHF TGTGCCAGTAGCTTGACAGGTGCTGGTGATTCACCCCTCCACTTT
- - 17 TRBJ2-1 TRBV3-1/TRBV3-2 CASSQDIAARSYNEQFF TGTGCCAGCAGCCAAGATATCGCGGCCCGCTCCTACAATGAGCAGTTCTTC
once - 11 TRBJ2-5 TRBV30 CAWTSRETQYF TGTGCCTGGACCAGCAGGGAGACCCAGTACTTC
- - 13 TRBJ2-5 TRBV7-8 CASSLRVSPHLDF TGTGCCAGCAGCTTAAGAGTCTCGCCGCACCTAGACTTC
- TRBD1 20 TRBJ1-5 TRBV7-7 CASSPYSNPTGGQGNQPQHF TGTGCCAGCAGCCCCTATTCTAACCCCACGGGGGGACAGGGCAATCAGCCCCAGCATTTT
- TRBD1 15 TRBJ1-1 TRBV4-1 CASSQMGQGNTEAFF TGCGCCAGCAGCCAGATGGGACAGGGGAACACTGAAGCTTTCTTT
- TRBD2 18 TRBJ2-3 TRBV3-1/TRBV3-2 CASSPVPGASGSPDTQYF TGTGCCAGCAGCCCAGTACCTGGGGCTAGCGGGAGCCCAGATACGCAGTATTTT
- TRBD2 14 TRBJ2-3 TRBV6-5 CASSGGRGAPGQYF TGTGCCAGTTCCGGCGGGCGGGGGGCGCCTGGGCAGTATTTT
many TRBD2 13 TRBJ2-7 TRBV10-2 CASTSGTSVEQYF TGCGCCAGCACTTCGGGGACTAGCGTCGAGCAGTACTTC
few TRBD1 15 TRBJ1-6 TRBV4-1 CASSRGQGARSPLHF TGCGCCAGCAGCCGTGGACAGGGGGCGCGTTCACCCCTCCACTTT
- - 13 TRBJ2-7 TRBV5-1 CASSLFPSHEQYF TGCGCCAGCAGCTTGTTCCCGTCCCACGAGCAGTACTTC
- TRBD2 12 TRBJ2-1 TRBV2 CASTRLAYEQFF TGTGCCAGCACCCGACTAGCATATGAGCAGTTCTTC
- TRBD1 13 TRBJ1-2 TRBV29-1 CSSRTGEGRGYTF TGCAGCTCACGGACAGGGGAGGGGAGAGGCTACACCTTC
- - 15 TRBJ1-6 TRBV7-2 CASSLERRSNSPLHF TGTGCCAGCAGCTTAGAACGGAGGAGTAATTCACCCCTCCACTTT
- TRBD1 15 TRBJ1-1 TRBV11-3 CASSLSGGAGTEAFF TGTGCCAGCAGCTTATCAGGGGGCGCGGGAACTGAAGCTTTCTTT
- - 15 TRBJ2-1 TRBV10-3 CAISESTGYYNEQFF TGTGCCATCAGTGAAAGCACAGGGTACTACAATGAGCAGTTCTTC
- - 16 TRBJ2-7 TRBV3-1/TRBV3-2 CASSQDSGRGGREQYF TGTGCCAGCAGCCAAGATTCGGGTAGGGGCGGCCGGGAGCAGTACTTC
- TRBD1 15 TRBJ2-2 TRBV5-1 CASSPGQGSTGELFF TGCGCCAGCAGCCCCGGACAGGGGAGCACCGGGGAGCTGTTTTTT
once TRBD1 12 TRBJ2-1 TRBV5-1 CASSQDRAEQFF TGCGCCAGCAGCCAGGACAGGGCGGAGCAGTTCTTC
few - 16 TRBJ2-7 TRBV4-2 CASSQDGRRAPYEQYF TGTGCCAGCAGCCAAGATGGGAGGAGGGCACCCTACGAGCAGTACTTC
- - 12 TRBJ2-1 TRBV18 CASSPSRDEQFF TGTGCCAGCTCACCGTCAAGAGATGAGCAGTTCTTC
once - 13 TRBJ1-1 TRBV11-2 CASSNTENTEAFF TGTGCCAGCAGCAATACAGAGAACACTGAAGCTTTCTTT
once TRBD2 16 TRBJ2-1 TRBV7-3 CASSPQGTSGRNEQFF TGTGCCAGCAGCCCCCAAGGGACTAGCGGGAGGAATGAGCAGTTCTTC
- TRBD2 15 TRBJ2-1 TRBV9 CASSVGLAGGNEQFF TGTGCCAGCAGCGTTGGGCTAGCGGGGGGTAATGAGCAGTTCTTC
- TRBD2 19 TRBJ2-3 TRBV9 CASSTLGLTSGRATDTQYF TGTGCCAGCAGCACCTTGGGATTGACTAGCGGGAGGGCCACAGATACGCAGTATTTT
- - 15 TRBJ1-5 TRBV5-1 CASSAGGQSNQPQHF TGCGCCAGCTCGGCGGGGGGGCAGAGCAATCAGCCCCAGCATTTT
- TRBD1 16 TRBJ1-2 TRBV19 CASSKGQGMGNPGYTF TGTGCCAGTAGCAAGGGACAGGGGATGGGGAACCCTGGCTACACCTTC
- TRBD2 12 TRBJ2-7 TRBV6-6 CASTGTTYEQYF TGTGCCAGCACCGGGACTACTTACGAGCAGTACTTC
- TRBD1 14 TRBJ1-2 TRBV5-1 CASSLARGLDGYTF TGCGCCAGCAGCTTGGCCAGGGGGCTTGATGGCTACACCTTC
- - 14 TRBJ2-3 TRBV5-1 CASSLKAGTDTQYF TGCGCCAGCAGCTTAAAAGCGGGCACAGATACGCAGTATTTT
- TRBD1 12 TRBJ1-1 TRBV24-1 CATSDFTGERFF TGTGCCACCAGTGATTTCACAGGGGAGCGGTTCTTT
- - 13 TRBJ2-7 TRBV11-3 CASSPTVSYEQYF TGTGCCAGCAGCCCCACAGTCTCCTACGAGCAGTACTTC
- TRBD1 15 TRBJ2-7 TRBV27 CASSSRTGGDYEQYF TGTGCCAGCAGTTCCCGGACAGGGGGCGATTACGAGCAGTACTTC
- - 16 TRBJ2-6 TRBV27 CASSSPLRKGANVLTF TGTGCCAGCAGTTCCCCCCTCAGAAAAGGGGCCAACGTCCTGACTTTC
- - 16 TRBJ2-7 TRBV18 CASSPPVGQGHYEQYF TGTGCCAGCTCACCACCGGTAGGGCAGGGACACTACGAGCAGTACTTC
- - 15 TRBJ2-2 TRBV15 CATSRDGPGAGELFF TGTGCCACCAGCAGAGATGGTCCGGGGGCCGGGGAGCTGTTTTTT
- TRBD2 20 TRBJ2-3 TRBV11-3 CASSSHRGLAGGPSTDTQYF TGTGCCAGCAGCTCCCACCGGGGACTAGCGGGGGGGCCTAGCACAGATACGCAGTATTTT
- TRBD2 17 TRBJ2-1 TRBV5-4 CASNDGGWASSYNEQFF TGTGCCAGCAACGACGGGGGGTGGGCAAGCTCCTACAATGAGCAGTTCTTC
- - 13 TRBJ1-2 TRBV19 CASSTWGEYGYTF TGTGCCAGTAGTACGTGGGGGGAGTATGGCTACACCTTC
- TRBD1 16 TRBJ1-5 TRBV28 CASSLRRQGAGQPQHF TGTGCCAGCAGTTTACGCCGCCAGGGGGCGGGGCAGCCCCAGCATTTT
- TRBD1 14 TRBJ1-5 TRBV4-1 CASSVGQGDQPQHF TGCGCCAGCAGCGTTGGACAGGGTGATCAGCCCCAGCATTTT
- - 15 TRBJ2-3 TRBV18 CASSDRVSGTDTQYF TGTGCCAGCTCAGACCGGGTCTCCGGCACAGATACGCAGTATTTT
- TRBD2 15 TRBJ2-3 TRBV5-3 CAFFEGGGAGDTQYF TGTGCCTTCTTTGAAGGCGGGGGGGCCGGGGATACGCAGTATTTT
- - 12 TRBJ1-5 TRBV7-9 CASSLEESPQHF TGTGCCAGCAGTCTAGAGGAATCGCCCCAGCATTTT
few - 15 TRBJ1-6 TRBV5-4 CASSHNRDGWSPLHF TGTGCCAGCAGCCACAACCGGGATGGGTGGTCACCCCTCCACTTT